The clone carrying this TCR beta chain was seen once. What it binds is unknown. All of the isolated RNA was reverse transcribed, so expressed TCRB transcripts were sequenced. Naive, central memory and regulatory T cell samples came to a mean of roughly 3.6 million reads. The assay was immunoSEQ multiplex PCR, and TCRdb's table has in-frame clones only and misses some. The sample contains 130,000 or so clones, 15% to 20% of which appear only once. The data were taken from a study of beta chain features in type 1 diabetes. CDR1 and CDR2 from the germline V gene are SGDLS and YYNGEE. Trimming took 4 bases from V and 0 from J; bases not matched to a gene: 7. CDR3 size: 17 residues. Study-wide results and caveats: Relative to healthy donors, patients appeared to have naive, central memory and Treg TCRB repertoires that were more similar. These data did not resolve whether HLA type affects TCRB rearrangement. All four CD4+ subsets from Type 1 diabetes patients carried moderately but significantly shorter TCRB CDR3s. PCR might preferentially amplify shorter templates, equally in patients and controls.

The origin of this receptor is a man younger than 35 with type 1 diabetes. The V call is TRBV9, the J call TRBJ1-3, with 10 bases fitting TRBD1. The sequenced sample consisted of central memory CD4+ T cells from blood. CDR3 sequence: CASSSDRGLISGNTIYF. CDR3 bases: TGTGCCAGCAGCTCAGACAGGGGGCTTATCTCTGGAAACACCATATATTTT.